This is a list of T cell receptor beta chains from one sample in a study of identical twins. One entry per CDR3 protein, called by TCRdb with MiXCR from the 5' RACE reads. The top ten hold 40% of the sample, which has nearly 200,000 distinct CDR3 sequences, about 15% seen once. The sample also formed part of further work on T cells expressing NK-cell markers.

The sample taken for sequencing was CD8+ T cells sorted from blood. The receptors shown here come from a woman younger than 35 in good health. Both conserved end residues are part of each CDR3. The D gene is left open where the match is weak. Size tells how often a clone was seen (once, few, many) or the class of an expanded clone, and some rows leave it out.

clone_size	v_call	j_call	d_call	cdr3_nt	cdr3_aa
few	TRBV4-2	TRBJ2-7	-	TGTGCCAGCAGCCCCCGGACAGAAAACTACGAGCAGTACTTC	CASSPRTENYEQYF
few	TRBV11-2	TRBJ2-7	-	TGTGCCAGCAGCTTAGTGGCGGACAGCTCCTACGAGCAGTACTTC	CASSLVADSSYEQYF
-	TRBV20-1	TRBJ2-1	TRBD2	TGCAGTGCTAGGGGAAGCGGGGGGGCTAGTGAGCAGTTCTTC	CSARGSGGASEQFF
-	TRBV7-9	TRBJ2-7	-	TGTGCCAGCAGCTTAGGCGACCCCGAGGAGTACTTC	CASSLGDPEEYF
-	TRBV6-1	TRBJ2-5	TRBD2	TGTGCCAGCTTCGAAGGTCGGCGGGGGGACGAGACCCAGTACTTC	CASFEGRRGDETQYF
many	TRBV29-1	TRBJ2-1	-	TGCAGCGTTGAAAAGGCAGGGAGCTCCTACAATGAGCAGTTCTTC	CSVEKAGSSYNEQFF
-	TRBV7-9	TRBJ2-7	-	TGTGCCAGCAGCTCCCCCCAGGGGAAAGGGCTTTACGAGCAGTACTTC	CASSSPQGKGLYEQYF
once	TRBV7-9	TRBJ2-1	-	TGTGCCAGCCGCGGGCAAGACCGAAGCTCCTACAATGAGCAGTTCTTC	CASRGQDRSSYNEQFF
-	TRBV7-9	TRBJ1-1	-	TGTGCCAGCAGCTACCGGACTCTAGTGGACACTGAAGCTTTCTTT	CASSYRTLVDTEAFF
-	TRBV5-1	TRBJ2-1	-	TGCGCCAGCAGCTTTGTCACCGCGAGCGAGCAGTTCTTC	CASSFVTASEQFF
few	TRBV6-1	TRBJ2-3	TRBD2	TGTGCCAGCAGTGAAGCGGAGCGGGGGCCAGATACGCAGTATTTT	CASSEAERGPDTQYF
few	TRBV10-3	TRBJ1-2	TRBD1	TGTGCCATCAAAAAACAGGGGCCTAGCTATGGCTACACCTTC	CAIKKQGPSYGYTF
-	TRBV6-5	TRBJ1-1	-	TGTGCCAGCAGTTACTCGGGTGGCGGCACTGAAGCTTTCTTT	CASSYSGGGTEAFF
-	TRBV12-3/TRBV12-4	TRBJ2-1	TRBD1	TGTGCCAGCAGCACCGAGGGGACAGGCTACTACAATGAGCAGTTCTTC	CASSTEGTGYYNEQFF